The present T cell receptor beta chain was sequenced within a study of tumor-infiltrating lymphocytes in localized non-small cell lung cancer. The repertoire was sequenced with immunoSEQ multiplex PCR; TCRdb's copy has only in-frame clones and lacks some. The table includes about 6,400 clones, around 80% detected once. This clone has only one observation. The CDR3 contains 12 residues. The germline gives CDR1 SGHDT, CDR2 YYEEEE. V was cut by 0 bases and J by 10 bases, with 10 bases left in between. This sequence originates from a human donor with non-small cell lung cancer. The sample comprised uninvolved lung tissue not adjacent to the tumor. This rearrangement joins TRBV5-6 to TRBJ1-2, with D maybe TRBD1 (6 bases). CDR3 in amino acids: CASSLGRGAYTF. The CDR3 DNA is TGTGCCAGCAGCTTGGGGCGGGGGGCCTACACCTTC.